These 6 T cell receptor beta chains were all obtained from the same sample, sequenced in a study of blood T cell repertoires in COVID-19. Assay used: immunoSEQ multiplex PCR; TCRdb lists only in-frame clones, some missing. The sample lists tens of thousands of clones; less than 95% were seen once. The sample consisted of peripheral blood. The receptors shown here come from a man between 40 and 49 years old with acute or convalescent COVID-19.

This clone occurred a few times. J is TRBJ2-7 and V is TRBV5-4; 10 bases align to TRBD2. Germline V lookup: CDR1 SGHNT, CDR2 YYREEE (reference sequence). Unmatched junction bases numbered 12, after V lost 4 bases and J lost 2 bases. This CDR3 is built from 17 residues. The CDR3 region has the DNA TGTGCCAGCAGCCGAACTAGCGGGGCAGGTGAGGCCTACGAGCAGTACTTC. Translating it yields CASSRTSGAGEAYEQYF. Looking up the rest from reference TRBV5-4 and TRBJ2-7 gives the full variable domain: ETGVTQSPTHLIKTRGQQVTLRCSSQSGHNTVSWYQQALGQGPQFIFQYYREEENGRGNFPPRFSGLQFPNYSSELNVNALELDDSALYLCASSRTSGAGEAYEQYFGPGTRLTVT.

This chain uses TRBV3-1 (or the pseudogene TRBV3-2) with TRBJ1-1; 7 bases are a match to TRBD1. The CDR3 runs 16 residues. Trimming at V came to 3 bases and at J to 0 bases, leaving 7 bases not matched to a gene. Germline lookup yields CDR1 LGHDT and CDR2 YNNKEL (reference sequence). The CDR3 DNA is TGTGCCAGCAGCCAGTGGACAGGTAGCTTGAACACTGAAGCTTTCTTT. Translation: CASSQWTGSLNTEAFF.

The chain uses TRBV15 and TRBJ2-2; perhaps TRBD2 as D (5 bases). Between the trimmed V and J ends, which lost 4 bases and 0 bases, there was a span of 9 bases. CDR3 length: 15 residues. Germline V CDR1 and CDR2: LNHNV, YYDKDF (reference sequence). In nucleotides, the CDR3 is TGTGCCACCAGCACCCGGACTGCGAACACCGGGGAGCTGTTTTTT. Residues: CATSTRTANTGELFF. Complete variable domain (other parts from reference TRBV15 and TRBJ2-2): DAMVIQNPRYQVTQFGKPVTLSCSQTLNHNVMYWYQQKSSQAPKLLFHYYDKDFNNEADTPDNFQSRRPNTSFCFLDIRSPGLGDTAMYLCATSTRTANTGELFFGEGSRLTVL.

V and J are TRBV7-2 and TRBJ2-2, with a tentative D call TRBD2 (6 bases). CDR3 length: 16 amino acids. V lost 1 base, J lost 7 bases, and 16 bases lay in between. Germline loops: CDR1 SGHTA, CDR2 FQGNSA. CDR3 loop: CASSLVMGGLIGELFF. CDR3 DNA: TGTGCCAGCAGCTTAGTAATGGGAGGACTGATCGGGGAGCTGTTTTTT.

The rearrangement joins TRBV29-1 to TRBJ1-1; no firm D call. Germline loops: CDR1 SQVTM, CDR2 ANQGSEA. V was cut by 7 bases and J by 1 base, with 10 bases left in between. The length of the CDR3 is 12 residues. The CDR3 here is CSATWANTEAFF. CDR3 DNA: TGCAGCGCCACGTGGGCGAACACTGAAGCTTTCTTT.

The gene calls are TRBV4-3 and TRBJ2-3, with D perhaps TRBD2 (7 bases). The CDR3 extends over 15 amino acids. CDR1 and CDR2 from the germline V gene are LGHNA and YSLEER. The germline V and J ends were trimmed by 0 bases and 6 bases, with 13 bases remaining between them. The CDR3 spells CASSQDLGGGDTQYF. The CDR3 region has the DNA TGCGCCAGCAGCCAAGATTTGGGAGGGGGTGATACGCAGTATTTT.